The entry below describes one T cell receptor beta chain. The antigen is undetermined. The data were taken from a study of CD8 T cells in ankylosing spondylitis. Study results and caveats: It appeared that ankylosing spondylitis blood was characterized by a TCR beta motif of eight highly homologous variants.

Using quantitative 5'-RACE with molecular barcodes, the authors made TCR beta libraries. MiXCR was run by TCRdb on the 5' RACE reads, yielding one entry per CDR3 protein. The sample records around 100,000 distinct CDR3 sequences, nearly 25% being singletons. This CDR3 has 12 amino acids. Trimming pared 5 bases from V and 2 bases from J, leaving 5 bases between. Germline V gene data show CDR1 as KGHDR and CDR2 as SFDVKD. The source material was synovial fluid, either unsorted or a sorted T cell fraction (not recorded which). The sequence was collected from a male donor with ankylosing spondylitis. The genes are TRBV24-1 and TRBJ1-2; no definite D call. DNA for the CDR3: TGTGCCACCAGTGTAGGGAACTATGGCTACACCTTC. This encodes CATSVGNYGYTF.